This T cell receptor (beta chain) appears in the sequencing data of a study of human T cells and chemical hapten exposure. Study information: In the sensitization step, 2% DPC was placed on 2 cm by 2 cm of upper inner arm skin. Chiefly women, the patients showed alopecia areata, totalis or universalis. Diphenylcyclopropenone was administered weekly to the scalp of patients throughout the roughly 22-week study.

TCRdb ran MiXCR on the RACE reads and lists one entry per CDR3 protein. The repertoire holds fewer than 350,000 distinct CDR3 sequences, approximately 7.5% seen once, with around 1.2% in the top ten. This clonotype was counted a few times. The ends lost 7 bases at V and 4 bases at J; junction bases unmatched: 7. The germline gives CDR1 DFQATT, CDR2 SNEGSKA (reference sequence). The CDR3 is made up of 13 amino acids. Time point denoted: pre-sensitization, week 0. Treatment described: therapeutic diphenylcyclopropenone sensitization with weekly scalp DPC. The sequence derives from a man between 18 and 35 years old with alopecia areata. Some clones in this sample may be carry-over from other donors' samples. The sample here was whole blood, taken in connection with sensitization to the hapten diphenylcyclopropenone (DPC). The chain has TRBV20-1 and TRBJ2-7; 10 bases agree with TRBD1. The CDR3 loop reads CSVGRDRGYEQYF. The CDR3 DNA reads as TGCAGTGTTGGGAGGGACAGGGGATACGAGCAGTACTTC.